This is a list of T cell receptor beta chains from one sample in a study of T cells in localized non-small cell lung cancer. TCRdb keeps only in-frame clones here, not all; method: immunoSEQ multiplex PCR. Of tens of thousands of clones in the sample, about 81% are singletons; the top ten hold about two fifths. The input for sequencing was peripheral blood, taken before any cancer treatment. The receptors were sampled from a male donor aged 60 or older with stage II squamous cell lung carcinoma. CDR3s include the opening cysteine and the closing phenylalanine or tryptophan. The D gene is left open where the match is weak. Not all rows give a size; the values are once, few, many and, for expanded clones, a class.

CDR3aa	CDR3nt	abundance	d_gene	j_gene	v_gene
CASSGGQGPPPYGYTF	TGTGCCAGCAGTGGGGGGCAGGGGCCGCCCCCCTATGGCTACACCTTC	.	.	TRBJ1-2	TRBV25-1
CASSLRGLAGVNSQYF	TGTGCCAGCAGCTTACGCGGACTAGCGGGAGTCAACTCGCAGTATTTT	.	TRBD2	TRBJ2-3	TRBV7-2
CASSATGFGETQYF	TGTGCCAGCAGTGCGACAGGATTTGGGGAGACCCAGTACTTC	few	.	TRBJ2-5	TRBV27
CASSPSGGRVWDEQFF	TGTGCCAGCAGCCCCTCTGGCGGGAGGGTTTGGGATGAGCAGTTCTTC	.	TRBD2	TRBJ2-1	TRBV7-3
CASRRDSSYEQYF	TGTGCCAGCAGGAGGGACAGCTCCTACGAGCAGTACTTC	.	TRBD1	TRBJ2-7	TRBV2
CASHYDRGSNQPQHF	TGTGCCAGCCACTATGACAGGGGTAGCAATCAGCCCCAGCATTTT	.	TRBD1	TRBJ1-5	TRBV6-1
CASSQYHPSSYNSPLHF	TGCGCCAGCAGCCAATATCACCCGAGCTCCTATAATTCACCCCTCCACTTT	.	.	TRBJ1-6	TRBV4-1
CASFPGELFF	TGTGCTAGTTTCCCCGGGGAGCTGTTTTTT	.	.	TRBJ2-2	TRBV12-5
CATAGTSGVTDTQYF	TGTGCCACCGCCGGGACTAGCGGGGTCACAGATACGCAGTATTTT	.	TRBD2	TRBJ2-3	TRBV6-1
CASSVGGITNEQFF	TGTGCCAGCAGCGTAGGCGGGATTACCAATGAGCAGTTCTTC	.	.	TRBJ2-1	TRBV9
CASSFYSGAYEQYF	TGTGCCAGCAGTTTTTACAGCGGGGCCTACGAGCAGTACTTC	.	TRBD2	TRBJ2-7	TRBV28
CRDGQVGFF	TGCAGGGACGGGCAAGTCGGGTTCTTT	.	.	TRBJ1-1	TRBV20-1
CAWSATANTEAFF	TGTGCCTGGAGTGCGACAGCGAACACTGAAGCTTTCTTT	.	.	TRBJ1-1	TRBV30
CASSVNRGSYNEQFF	TGTGCCAGCAGCGTGAACAGGGGATCCTACAATGAGCAGTTCTTC	once	TRBD1	TRBJ2-1	TRBV11-1
CATSRDLSTNSPLHF	TGTGCCACCAGCAGAGATTTGAGCACTAATTCACCCCTCCACTTT	.	.	TRBJ1-6	TRBV15
CASSVGARDLYEQYF	TGTGCCAGCAGCGTAGGAGCCAGGGACCTCTACGAGCAGTACTTC	few	.	TRBJ2-7	TRBV9
CASTSWPSGGETQYF	TGTGCCAGCACCTCCTGGCCCTCGGGGGGGGAGACCCAGTACTTC	.	TRBD2	TRBJ2-5	TRBV7-6
CASSLTPASSYNEQFF	TGTGCCAGCAGCTTAACCCCAGCGAGCTCCTACAATGAGCAGTTCTTC	.	.	TRBJ2-1	TRBV7-3
CASSSGTNAYEQYF	TGTGCCAGCAGTTCCGGGACAAATGCCTACGAGCAGTACTTC	.	.	TRBJ2-7	TRBV27
CSVTRDRNTEAFF	TGCAGCGTGACCCGGGACAGGAACACTGAAGCTTTCTTT	.	TRBD1	TRBJ1-1	TRBV29-1
CASSSDSYGYTF	TGTGCCAGCAGCTCGGACTCTTATGGCTACACCTTC	.	.	TRBJ1-2	TRBV7-3
CASSVGGGRGNEQFF	TGTGCCAGCAGCGTAGGGGGCGGGAGGGGCAATGAGCAGTTCTTC	once	TRBD2	TRBJ2-1	TRBV9
CASSPGTGGGYGYTF	TGTGCCAGCAGCCCAGGGACAGGGGGCGGATATGGCTACACCTTC	.	TRBD1	TRBJ1-2	TRBV7-2
CASSRGTSGSMPEQFF	TGTGCCAGCAGCCGCGGGACTAGCGGGAGTATGCCTGAGCAGTTCTTC	.	TRBD2	TRBJ2-1	TRBV5-4
CASSASTGELFF	TGTGCCAGCAGCGCATCGACCGGGGAGCTGTTTTTT	.	.	TRBJ2-2	TRBV11-3
CASSILGSTTEAFF	TGTGCCAGTAGTATACTCGGTAGTACTACTGAAGCTTTCTTT	.	.	TRBJ1-1	TRBV19
CASSPEGVRVGYTF	TGTGCCAGCAGCCCCGAAGGGGTCAGGGTGGGCTACACCTTC	.	.	TRBJ1-2	TRBV27
CAWSKGASSGANVLTF	TGTGCCTGGTCAAAAGGGGCGTCCTCTGGGGCCAACGTCCTGACTTTC	.	.	TRBJ2-6	TRBV30
CASSPDRVGYEQYF	TGTGCCAGTAGTCCTGACAGGGTTGGGTACGAGCAGTACTTC	.	TRBD1	TRBJ2-7	TRBV19
CASTSAQDEQYF	TGTGCCAGCACATCCGCGCAGGACGAGCAGTACTTC	.	.	TRBJ2-7	TRBV28
CASSVRVNTEAFF	TGTGCCAGCAGTGTACGGGTGAACACTGAAGCTTTCTTT	.	.	TRBJ1-1	TRBV2
CASSSTSASSTDTQYF	TGTGCCAGCAGCTCGACTAGCGCGTCTAGCACAGATACGCAGTATTTT	.	TRBD2	TRBJ2-3	TRBV28
CASSPQGASTDTQYF	TGTGCCAGCTCACCACAGGGGGCTAGCACAGATACGCAGTATTTT	.	TRBD1	TRBJ2-3	TRBV18
CASRLAGFSYNEQFF	TGTGCCAGCAGACTAGCGGGCTTTTCCTACAATGAGCAGTTCTTC	.	TRBD2	TRBJ2-1	TRBV6-4
CASSVDLLVVNEQFF	TGTGCCAGCAGCGTAGATTTACTAGTCGTCAATGAGCAGTTCTTC	.	.	TRBJ2-1	TRBV9
CAISESSATKNIQYF	TGTGCCATCAGTGAGTCCAGCGCGACCAAAAACATTCAGTACTTC	.	.	TRBJ2-4	TRBV10-3
CASSLVGGRVTGELFF	TGCGCCAGCAGCTTGGTCGGGGGGCGCGTGACCGGGGAGCTGTTTTTT	few	.	TRBJ2-2	TRBV5-1
CASSPGLVLGYEQYF	TGTGCCAGCTCACCGGGGCTAGTGTTGGGCTACGAGCAGTACTTC	.	.	TRBJ2-7	TRBV18
CSVELVRPDRDGYTF	TGCAGCGTTGAATTGGTCCGGCCTGACAGGGACGGCTACACCTTC	once	TRBD1	TRBJ1-2	TRBV29-1
CASSLSIAGEAYEQYF	TGTGCCAGCAGCTTAAGTATTGCAGGGGAAGCCTACGAGCAGTACTTC	.	.	TRBJ2-7	TRBV7-9
CASSPSMGNSPLHF	TGTGCCAGCAGTCCCTCTATGGGGAATTCACCCCTCCACTTT	.	.	TRBJ1-6	TRBV2
CASSDREAQPQHF	TGTGCCAGCAGCGACAGGGAAGCTCAGCCCCAGCATTTT	.	TRBD1	TRBJ1-5	TRBV6-5
CASSILTGTGKLTDTQYF	TGTGCCAGCAGCATCCTTACTGGGACAGGGAAACTCACAGATACGCAGTATTTT	few	TRBD1	TRBJ2-3	TRBV14
CASRVLGYSGNTIYF	TGTGCCAGTAGGGTACTTGGATACTCTGGAAACACCATATATTTT	.	.	TRBJ1-3	TRBV19